This TCR beta chain emerged from a study of cytomegalovirus exposure and HLA in healthy donors. As for the study in general: In a later analysis, it was reported that the approximately 120 validation repertoires had been produced on the same platform as the roughly 700 repertoires belonging to the first cohort. The study, taken as a whole, reports: Listed as cytomegalovirus-associated were 150 to 200 TCR beta chains. While the bulk of TCR sequences proved rare, some public TCRs turned up in many donors.

This clone showed up just a few times. The target antigen is unknown. Sequencing was performed with immunoSEQ multiplex PCR; in TCRdb, only in-frame clones are kept and a portion is missing. The data show around 300,000 clones, approximately 90% seen once. This receptor was identified in a woman aged 18-35 years in good health and CMV-seronegative. Sequences were obtained from PBMCs.

The CDR3 DNA sequence: TGCGCCAGCAGCTCGGAGAAGACGACAGGTTGGAATGGCTACACCTTC. It yields the protein CASSSEKTTGWNGYTF. The V gene is TRBV5-1, the J gene TRBJ1-2, with D perhaps matching TRBD1 (6 bases). Germline lookup yields CDR1 SGHRS and CDR2 YFSETQ. V was clipped by 3 bases and J by 6 bases, with 21 bases between them. The CDR3 is made up of 16 amino acids.